These 23 T cell receptor beta chains were all obtained from the same sample, sequenced in a study of cytomegalovirus exposure and HLA in healthy donors. The PCR contained 60 Vbeta and 13 Jbeta primers. The assay was immunoSEQ multiplex PCR, and TCRdb's table has in-frame clones only and misses some. The data contain hundreds of thousands of clones, around 85% of them singletons. The sequenced material came from PBMCs. The receptor set was obtained from a girl aged 2 to 9 in good health and CMV-seronegative.

The chain combines TRBV2 with TRBJ2-7; TRBD2 matches at 13 bases. The CDR3 runs 17 residues. J was trimmed by 0 bases and V by 4 bases; bases with no gene match: 6. Germline CDR1 and CDR2: SNHLY and FYNNEI. The DNA of the CDR3 is TGTGCCAGCAGTGTGGTGACTAGCGGGAGGAGCTCCTACGAGCAGTACTTC. This codes for CASSVVTSGRSSYEQYF.

The chain employs TRBV5-1 and TRBJ2-7; 7 bases are shared with TRBD1. V gave up 4 bases and J gave up 3 bases; unmatched junction bases: 10. Germline CDR1 is SGHRS and CDR2 is YFSETQ. The CDR3 sequence is 15 residues long. The CDR3 sequence: CASSPLTGTGYEQYF. CDR3 nucleotides: TGCGCCAGCAGCCCCTTGACAGGGACCGGCTACGAGCAGTACTTC.

This chain connects TRBV19 to TRBJ2-5, with a weak D call TRBD2 (7 bases). The V gene's germline CDR1 is LNHDA and CDR2 SQIVND (reference sequence). V lost 4 bases to trimming and J lost 0 bases, with 12 bases between them. This CDR3 is built from 15 residues. The CDR3 region is CASSNGRGYQETQYF. CDR3 sequence (DNA): TGTGCCAGTAGTAATGGGAGGGGGTACCAAGAGACCCAGTACTTC.

This rearrangement joins TRBV14 to TRBJ1-6, with TRBD1 matching 7 bases. Germline CDR1 reads SGHDN; CDR2 reads FVKESK. V was clipped by 4 bases and J by 6 bases; unmatched bases: 3. This CDR3 is built from 14 residues. The CDR3 loop reads CASSPGTVNSPLHF. CDR3 DNA sequence: TGTGCCAGCAGCCCAGGGACAGTTAATTCACCCCTCCACTTT.

The chain recombines TRBV15 with TRBJ1-1, with unresolved D. In germline, CDR1 is LNHNV, CDR2 YYDKDF (reference sequence). Trimming cost V 3 bases and J 0 bases, with 11 bases left between them. The CDR3 totals 15 residues. The CDR3 here is CATSRPGTMNTEAFF. In DNA form, the CDR3 reads TGTGCCACCAGCAGGCCGGGAACCATGAACACTGAAGCTTTCTTT.

CDR3 region: CASSGGQGAYGYTF. CDR3 nucleotides: TGTGCCAGTAGTGGGGGACAGGGGGCCTATGGCTACACCTTC. The gene calls are TRBV19 and TRBJ1-2, with 12 bases lining up with TRBD1. Trimming at V came to 5 bases and at J to 4 bases, leaving 2 bases not matched to a gene. This CDR3 spans 14 amino acids. Germline V gene sequence: CDR1 LNHDA, CDR2 SQIVND (reference sequence).

The table lists this clone with a count of one. The chain combines TRBV27 with TRBJ1-2; D unresolved. Germline V gene sequence: CDR1 MNHEY, CDR2 SMNVEV (reference sequence). Between the trimmed V and J ends, which lost 5 bases and 2 bases, there was a span of 6 bases. CDR3 length equals 12 residues. Written as DNA, the CDR3 is TGTGCCAGCAGTCGAGGGAACTATGGCTACACCTTC. This sequence encodes CASSRGNYGYTF.

This clone was seen only a few times. This chain uses TRBV6-1 with TRBJ2-3, with 9 nucleotides matching TRBD1. Germline trimming cut 2 bases from V and 2 bases from J; bases unmatched to any gene: 2. The CDR3 covers 15 residues. In germline, CDR1 is MNHNS, CDR2 SASEGT. In DNA form, the CDR3 reads TGTGCCAGCAGTGAAAGGGACAGGGCCACAGATACGCAGTATTTT. Its translation is CASSERDRATDTQYF.

This clone was observed a few times. The chain couples TRBV5-4 to TRBJ2-3; 8 bases agree with TRBD1. Germline assignment: CDR1 SGHNT and CDR2 YYREEE (reference sequence). With 4 bases clipped from V and 3 bases from J, the junction kept 13 bases outside the gene matches. CDR3 length equals 17 residues. DNA for the CDR3: TGTGCCAGCAGCCCCCCGAGCGGCAGGGGGCAAACAGATACGCAGTATTTT. Translating it yields CASSPPSGRGQTDTQYF.

The chain is built from TRBV18 and TRBJ2-7; TRBD2 agrees at 10 bases. Germline loops: CDR1 KGHSH, CDR2 LQKENI. The CDR3 is 17 amino acids. J was trimmed by 0 bases and V by 5 bases; bases with no gene match: 10. CDR3 DNA: TGTGCCAGCTCAGGGGGACCGGGACTAGCGCTCTCCTACGAGCAGTACTTC. This sequence encodes CASSGGPGLALSYEQYF.

The chain couples TRBV10-3 to TRBJ2-3; 9 bases are shared with TRBD2. This CDR3 has 15 amino acids. J gave up 2 bases and V 10 bases, and 10 bases lay outside the gene matches. From germline, CDR1 is ENHRY and CDR2 SYGVKD. In DNA form, the CDR3 reads TGTGCCACTATTCCAGCGGGAGGATCCACAGATACGCAGTATTTT. Translation: CATIPAGGSTDTQYF.

The chain carries TRBV5-1 and TRBJ2-1; 8 bases map to TRBD2. V lost 4 bases to trimming and J lost 6 bases; unmatched junction nucleotides: 12. This CDR3 contains 16 residues. The germline CDR1 and CDR2 sequences are SGHRS and YFSETQ. The CDR3 region has the DNA TGCGCCAGCAGCCCTACCGGGACTAGTAGATCCAATGAGCAGTTCTTC. Its translation: CASSPTGTSRSNEQFF.

The rearrangement links TRBV18 to TRBJ1-1, with D unresolved. The CDR3 loop spans 13 amino acids. V was clipped by 8 bases and J by 4 bases, with 14 bases between them. Germline V gives CDR1 KGHSH, CDR2 LQKENI. The CDR3 protein is CASAFRERTEAFF. CDR3 DNA: TGTGCCAGCGCCTTTAGAGAGCGCACTGAAGCTTTCTTT.

This clone was picked up a small number of times. The chain joins TRBV29-1 to TRBJ2-2; 7 positions match TRBD2. This CDR3 contains 13 residues. V lost 4 bases, J lost 6 bases, and 5 bases stayed unmatched. Germline CDR1 is SQVTM and CDR2 is ANQGSEA. The CDR3 nucleotides read TGCAGCGTTGGGCGGGAGATCGCCGGGGAGCTGTTTTTT. This encodes CSVGREIAGELFF.

The chain carries TRBV27 and TRBJ2-1, with TRBD2 matching over 9 bases. Trimming at V came to 1 base and at J to 0 bases, leaving 10 bases not matched to a gene. The CDR3 is 19 residues long. From germline, CDR1 is MNHEY and CDR2 SMNVEV (reference sequence). The CDR3 sequence: CASSLLTSGLMSSYNEQFF. CDR3 nucleotide sequence: TGTGCCAGCAGTTTATTAACTAGCGGGCTGATGAGCTCCTACAATGAGCAGTTCTTC.

The chain uses TRBV12-2 and TRBJ2-7; the DNA was not compared with TRBD1, the D call given in the table. TRBV12-2 is annotated as a pseudogene. The CDR3 totals 16 residues. CDR3 sequence (DNA): TGTGCAAGTCGCTTAACACGGACAGGGGGCTCCTACGAGCAGTACTTC. It is translated as CASRLTRTGGSYEQYF.

The chain recombines TRBV19 with TRBJ1-5, with a possible D match to TRBD1 (5 bases). V lost 8 bases and J lost 3, with 17 bases in between. The CDR3 totals 15 residues. The germline V gene encodes CDR1 LNHDA and CDR2 SQIVND (reference sequence). The CDR3 loop reads CASSQRGSINQPQHF. CDR3 DNA: TGTGCCAGTTCTCAAAGGGGCAGCATCAATCAGCCCCAGCATTTT. Using reference TRBV19 and TRBJ1-5 for the parts outside the CDR3, the full variable domain is DGGITQSPKYLFRKEGQNVTLSCEQNLNHDAMYWYRQDPGQGLRLIYYSQIVNDFQKGDIAEGYSVSREKKESFPLTVTSAQKNPTAFYLCASSQRGSINQPQHFGDGTRLSIL.

The genes are TRBV5-1 and TRBJ2-3, with unresolved D. This CDR3 region has 15 residues. The germline CDR1 and CDR2 sequences are SGHRS and YFSETQ. V lost 6 bases, J lost 6 bases, and 20 bases lay in between. The DNA of the CDR3 is TGCGCCAGCAAGTCGCGAGGTTCCCCGGCGGATACGCAGTATTTT. It encodes CASKSRGSPADTQYF.

The rearrangement links TRBV5-1 to TRBJ1-1; 7 nucleotides agree with TRBD1. This CDR3 comprises 13 residues. V shed 4 bases and J 6 bases; nucleotides not matched to a gene: 6. The germline V gene encodes CDR1 SGHRS and CDR2 YFSETQ. CDR3 protein: CASSLHRGSEAFF. The CDR3 DNA reads as TGCGCCAGCAGCCTCCACAGGGGCTCTGAAGCTTTCTTT.

This chain links TRBV13 with TRBJ2-7, with 7 bases lining up with TRBD1. Germline V gene sequence: CDR1 PRHDT, CDR2 FYEKMQ (reference sequence). V dropped 5 bases and J dropped 4; count of bases not matched to a gene: 5. The CDR3 covers 13 residues. The CDR3 reads CASSEGAGYEQYF. CDR3 in DNA: TGTGCCAGCAGCGAGGGGGCGGGTTACGAGCAGTACTTC.

Only a few counts were recorded for this clone. CDR3 sequence (DNA): TGTGCCAGCAGTCAGACAGGGGGCATAAAGTACGAGCAGTACTTC. Its protein is CASSQTGGIKYEQYF. V is TRBV6-5 and J is TRBJ2-7; the match to TRBD1 covers 10 bases. Germline CDR1 MNHEY, CDR2 SVGAGI. This CDR3 has 15 amino acids. J was trimmed by 4 bases and V by 5 bases; bases with no gene match: 8.

With respect to this clone: Other DNA sequences in this sample translate to the same CDR3. The V and J genes are TRBV2 and TRBJ2-7; 10 positions match TRBD1. The CDR3 length is 13 residues. After removal of 5 bases from V and 3 bases from J, the junction contained 1 base not matched to a gene. Germline CDR1 and CDR2: SNHLY and FYNNEI. The CDR3 reads CASSRDRGYEQYF. Here the CDR3 DNA reads TGTGCCAGCAGTCGGGACAGGGGCTACGAGCAGTACTTC. Full variable domain (missing parts from reference TRBV2 and TRBJ2-7): EPEVTQTPSHQVTQMGQEVILRCVPISNHLYFYWYRQILGQKVEFLVSFYNNEISEKSEIFDDQFSVERPDGSNFTLKIRSTKLEDSAMYFCASSRDRGYEQYFGPGTRLTVT.

The chain is built from TRBV27 and TRBJ1-2; possible D gene TRBD1, 6 bases. The CDR3 runs 13 residues. Looked up from germline, CDR1 is MNHEY and CDR2 is SMNVEV (reference sequence). V lost 6 bases and J lost 6, with 14 bases in between. CDR3 protein: CASSLRGGDGYTF. The CDR3 DNA reads as TGTGCCAGCAGCCTTAGGGGGGGTGATGGCTACACCTTC.